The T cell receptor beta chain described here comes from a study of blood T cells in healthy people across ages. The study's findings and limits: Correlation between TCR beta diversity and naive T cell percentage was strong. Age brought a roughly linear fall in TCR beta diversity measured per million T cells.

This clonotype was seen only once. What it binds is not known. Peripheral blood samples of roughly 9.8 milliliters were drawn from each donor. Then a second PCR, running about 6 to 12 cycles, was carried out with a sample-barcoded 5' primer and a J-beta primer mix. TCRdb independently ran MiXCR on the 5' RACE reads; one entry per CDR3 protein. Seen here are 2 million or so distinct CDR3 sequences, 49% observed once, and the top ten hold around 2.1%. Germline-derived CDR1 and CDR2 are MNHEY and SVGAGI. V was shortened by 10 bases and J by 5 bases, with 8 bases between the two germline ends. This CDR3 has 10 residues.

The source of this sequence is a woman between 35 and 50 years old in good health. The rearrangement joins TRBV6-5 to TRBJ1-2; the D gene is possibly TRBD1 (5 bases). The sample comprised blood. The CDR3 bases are TGTGCCACGTGGGGGTATGGCTACACCTTC. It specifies CATWGYGYTF.